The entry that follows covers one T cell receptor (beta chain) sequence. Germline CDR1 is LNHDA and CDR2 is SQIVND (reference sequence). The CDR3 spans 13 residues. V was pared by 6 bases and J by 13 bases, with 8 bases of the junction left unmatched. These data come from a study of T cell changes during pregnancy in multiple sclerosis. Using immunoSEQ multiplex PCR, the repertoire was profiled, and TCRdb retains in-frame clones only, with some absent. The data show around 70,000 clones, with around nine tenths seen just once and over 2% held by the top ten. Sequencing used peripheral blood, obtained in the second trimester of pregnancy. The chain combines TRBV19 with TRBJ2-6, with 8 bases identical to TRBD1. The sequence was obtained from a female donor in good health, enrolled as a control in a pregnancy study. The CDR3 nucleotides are TGTGCCAGTAGAGACGGACAGGGAAGGGTCCTGACTTTC. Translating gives CASRDGQGRVLTF.